This T cell receptor beta chain was found in a study of blood T cell repertoires in COVID-19. The protocol was immunoSEQ multiplex PCR, while the TCRdb copy is restricted to in-frame clones and leaves out a portion. Of about 160,000 clones in the sample, more than 75% were seen once. CDR1 and CDR2 (germline): MNHNY, SVGAGI (reference sequence). J was trimmed by 3 bases and V by 7 bases; bases with no gene match: 10. The CDR3 is 15 amino acids. The rearrangement joins TRBV6-6 to TRBJ2-7; 9 nucleotides line up with TRBD1. The receptor comes from a man aged 18 to 29 with acute or convalescent COVID-19. Sequencing was performed on peripheral blood. CDR3 region: CASTLTGGLNYEQYF. As DNA, the CDR3 is TGTGCCAGCACACTGACAGGGGGGCTTAACTACGAGCAGTACTTC.